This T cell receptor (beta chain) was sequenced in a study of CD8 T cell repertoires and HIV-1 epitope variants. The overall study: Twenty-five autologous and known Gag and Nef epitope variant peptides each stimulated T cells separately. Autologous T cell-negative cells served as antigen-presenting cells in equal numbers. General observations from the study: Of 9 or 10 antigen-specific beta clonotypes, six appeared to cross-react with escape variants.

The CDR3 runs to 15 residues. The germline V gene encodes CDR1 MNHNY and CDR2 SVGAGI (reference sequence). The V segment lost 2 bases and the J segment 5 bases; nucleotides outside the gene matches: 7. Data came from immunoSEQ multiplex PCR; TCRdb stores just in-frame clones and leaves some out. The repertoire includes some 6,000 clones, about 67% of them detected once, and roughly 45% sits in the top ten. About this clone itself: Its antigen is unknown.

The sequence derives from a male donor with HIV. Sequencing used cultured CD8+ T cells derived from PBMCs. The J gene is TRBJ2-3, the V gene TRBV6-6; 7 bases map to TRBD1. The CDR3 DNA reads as TGTGCCAGCAGTTACGATACAGGGGACAAAGATACGCAGTATTTT. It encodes CASSYDTGDKDTQYF.